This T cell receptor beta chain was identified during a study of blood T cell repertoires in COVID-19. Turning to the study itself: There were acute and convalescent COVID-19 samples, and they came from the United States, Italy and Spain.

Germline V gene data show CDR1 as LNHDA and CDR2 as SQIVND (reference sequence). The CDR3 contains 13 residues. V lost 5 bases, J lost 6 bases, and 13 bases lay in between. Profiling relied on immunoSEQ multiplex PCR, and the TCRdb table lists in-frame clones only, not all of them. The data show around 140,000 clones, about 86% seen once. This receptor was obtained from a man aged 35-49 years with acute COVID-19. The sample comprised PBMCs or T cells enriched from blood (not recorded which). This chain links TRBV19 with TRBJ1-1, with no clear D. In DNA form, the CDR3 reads TGTGCCAGTAGTCCCTCAGTCCTGGCTGAAGCTTTCTTT. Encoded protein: CASSPSVLAEAFF.